One and the same sample provided the 10 T cell receptor beta chains below, sequenced in a study of CD8 T cells in Susac syndrome. Reverse transcription of roughly 0.45 to 1 ug RNA was performed with random hexamers. Via MiXCR, TCRdb re-called the immunoSEQ multiplex PCR reads, giving one row per CDR3 protein. The sample holds some 110,000 distinct CDR3 sequences, approximately 95% seen once. The source material was CD8+ T cells from PBMCs. These receptors were collected from a human donor with multiple sclerosis.

The chain uses TRBV5-6 and TRBJ1-1; D uncertain. V lost 2 bases to trimming and J lost 3 bases, with 8 bases between them. CDR3 size: 13 residues. Germline V gives CDR1 SGHDT, CDR2 YYEEEE. The CDR3 sequence is CASSLRVYTEAFF. As DNA, the CDR3 is TGTGCCAGCAGCTTAAGGGTTTACACTGAAGCTTTCTTT. The whole variable domain, filled in from reference TRBV5-6 and TRBJ1-1, reads DAGVTQSPTHLIKTRGQQVTLRCSPKSGHDTVSWYQQALGQGPQFIFQYYEEEERQRGNFPDRFSGHQFPNYSSELNVNALLLGDSALYLCASSLRVYTEAFFGQGTRLTVV.

The gene calls are TRBV15 and TRBJ1-3; a weak D match, TRBD1 (5 bases). Trimming stripped 5 bases from V and 0 bases from J, with 17 bases between. The CDR3 contains 17 residues. CDR1 and CDR2 from the germline V gene are LNHNV and YYDKDF (reference sequence). The CDR3 coding sequence is TGTGCCACCAGCCTACATGGGCAGGGCTCCTCTGGAAACACCATATATTTT. Translation: CATSLHGQGSSGNTIYF. The entire variable domain, with the rest obtained from reference TRBV15 and TRBJ1-3, is as follows: DAMVIQNPRYQVTQFGKPVTLSCSQTLNHNVMYWYQQKSSQAPKLLFHYYDKDFNNEADTPDNFQSRRPNTSFCFLDIRSPGLGDTAMYLCATSLHGQGSSGNTIYFGEGSWLTVV.

The V call is TRBV29-1, the J call TRBJ2-3; 7 bases align to TRBD2. The ends lost 3 bases at V and 5 bases at J; junction bases unmatched: 14. The CDR3 is made up of 16 amino acids. CDR1 and CDR2 (germline): SQVTM, ANQGSEA. The chain's CDR3 is CSVDLRGLAVGDTQYF. Here the CDR3 DNA reads TGCAGCGTTGATCTGAGGGGTCTAGCGGTGGGAGATACGCAGTATTTT.

This chain joins TRBV12-3 or TRBV12-4 and TRBJ2-2; tentatively, D is TRBD1 or TRBD2 (5 bases each). V dropped 2 bases and J dropped 6 bases, with 10 bases sitting between them. The CDR3 runs 14 residues. The DNA for the CDR3 is TGTGCCAGCAGTTTAAGGGACCGGCCCGGGGAGCTGTTTTTT. Protein: CASSLRDRPGELFF.

The J gene is TRBJ1-2, the V gene TRBV24-1; TRBD1 agrees at 9 bases. The CDR3 consists of 15 residues. The ends lost 2 bases at V and 4 bases at J; junction bases unmatched: 4. Germline CDR1 and CDR2: KGHDR and SFDVKD. The CDR3 is CATSDSGTGIYGYTF. The CDR3 coding sequence is TGTGCCACCAGTGATTCCGGGACAGGGATCTATGGCTACACCTTC.

This clonotype was picked up one time. The CDR3 protein is CASSLGKAPDKPHNEKLFF. The DNA of the CDR3 is TGTGCCAGCAGCTTAGGTAAAGCACCGGATAAACCTCATAATGAAAAACTGTTTTTT. The J gene is TRBJ1-4, the V gene TRBV13; D gene unclear. V dropped 0 bases and J dropped 4 bases, with 21 bases sitting between them. The CDR3 is 19 residues long. Per germline, CDR1 PRHDT and CDR2 FYEKMQ (reference sequence).

The chain has TRBV21-1 and TRBJ2-5; no check of the table's D call, TRBD2, against the DNA was made. TRBV21-1 is recorded as a pseudogene. The CDR3 has 13 residues. CDR3 sequence reads: CASSWDLGETQYF. The CDR3 DNA is TGTGCCAGCAGCTGGGACCTCGGGGAGACCCAGTACTTC.

This clonotype has a single count. The chain uses TRBV24-1 and TRBJ2-3; TRBD1 agrees at 7 bases. V lost 4 bases and J lost 0; bases outside the gene matches: 3. From germline, CDR1 is KGHDR and CDR2 SFDVKD. The CDR3 runs to 15 residues. CDR3 sequence: CATSEWGQSTDTQYF. The DNA of the CDR3 is TGTGCCACCAGTGAGTGGGGACAGAGCACAGATACGCAGTATTTT.

The gene calls are TRBV20-1 and TRBJ1-2; D might be TRBD1 (5 bases). CDR1 and CDR2 from the germline V gene are DFQATT and SNEGSKA (reference sequence). CDR3 size: 11 residues. V shed 3 bases and J shed 7 bases, with 9 bases lying between them. The CDR3 here is CSARQGSGYTF. DNA of the CDR3: TGCAGTGCTAGGCAGGGATCTGGCTACACCTTC.

The chain links TRBV12-3 or TRBV12-4 to TRBJ2-3, with TRBD2 identical over 14 bases. Unmatched junction bases numbered 11, after V lost 5 bases and J lost 4 bases. This CDR3 has 18 residues. Here the CDR3 DNA reads TGTGCCAGCAGTACCCGTGGACTAGCGGGGGGCAGGGCAGATACGCAGTATTTT. This gives the protein CASSTRGLAGGRADTQYF.